The entry that follows covers one T cell receptor beta chain sequence. The target antigen is unknown. The sample is drawn from a study of shared clonotypes between healthy human individuals. Background on the study: CD4 naive cells filled three plates per donor, CD4 memory three, CD8 naive two and CD8 memory one.

Germline CDR1 is LGHNA and CDR2 is YSLEER. V dropped 2 bases and J dropped 7; count of bases not matched to a gene: 2. The CDR3 runs to 13 residues. Under the authors' procedure: Junction-only immunoSEQ sequences carried no quality scores, so filtering differed. Sequencing used immunoSEQ multiplex PCR; TCRdb keeps in-frame clones, though not all of them. V, J and clone size were drawn from that table, and D and trimming were deduced from the DNA. Here the sample spans 900,000 to 1,200,000 clones, around three quarters being singletons. Study-level findings and limits: Sorted-subset sequencing, rarefaction showed, was incomplete despite large depth. Naive subsets usually exceeded memory subsets in estimated richness.

The sample consisted of memory CD4+ T cells from PBMCs. As to subset: CD45RA-negative fraction. The rearrangement joins TRBV4-3 to TRBJ2-1; 7 bases agree with TRBD2. The clonotype originates from a young man in good health. Some clones in this sample may be carry-over from other donors' samples. The CDR3 loop is CASSQYSGNEQFF. The CDR3 coding sequence is TGCGCCAGCAGCCAATATAGCGGGAATGAGCAGTTCTTC.